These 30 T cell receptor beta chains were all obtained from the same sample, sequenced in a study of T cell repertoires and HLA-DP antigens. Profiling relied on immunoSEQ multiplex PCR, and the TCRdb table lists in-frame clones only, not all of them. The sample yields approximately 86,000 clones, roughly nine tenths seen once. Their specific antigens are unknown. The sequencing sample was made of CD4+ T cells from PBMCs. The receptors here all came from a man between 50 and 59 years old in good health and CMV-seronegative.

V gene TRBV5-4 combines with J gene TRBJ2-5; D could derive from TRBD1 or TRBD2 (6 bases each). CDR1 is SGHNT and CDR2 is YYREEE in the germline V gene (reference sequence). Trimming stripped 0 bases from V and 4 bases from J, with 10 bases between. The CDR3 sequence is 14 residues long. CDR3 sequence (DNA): TGTGCCAGCAGCTTGGAAGGGGGGCGAGAGACCCAGTACTTC. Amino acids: CASSLEGGRETQYF.

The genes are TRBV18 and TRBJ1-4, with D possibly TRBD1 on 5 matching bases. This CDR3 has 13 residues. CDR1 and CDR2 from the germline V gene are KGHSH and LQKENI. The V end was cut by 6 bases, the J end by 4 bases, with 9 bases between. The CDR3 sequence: CASSLDSNEKLFF. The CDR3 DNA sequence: TGTGCCAGCTCGCTTGACAGTAATGAAAAACTGTTTTTT. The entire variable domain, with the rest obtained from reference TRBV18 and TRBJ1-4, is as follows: NAGVMQNPRHLVRRRGQEARLRCSPMKGHSHVYWYRQLPEEGLKFMVYLQKENIIDESGMPKERFSAEFPKEGPSILRIQQVVRGDSAAYFCASSLDSNEKLFFGSGTQLSVL.

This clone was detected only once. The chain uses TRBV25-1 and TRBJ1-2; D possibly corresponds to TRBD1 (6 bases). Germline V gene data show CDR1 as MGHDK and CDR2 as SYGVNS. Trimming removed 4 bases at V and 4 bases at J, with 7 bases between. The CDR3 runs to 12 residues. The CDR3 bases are TGTGCCAGCAGTGCACAGGGCTATGGCTACACCTTC. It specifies CASSAQGYGYTF.

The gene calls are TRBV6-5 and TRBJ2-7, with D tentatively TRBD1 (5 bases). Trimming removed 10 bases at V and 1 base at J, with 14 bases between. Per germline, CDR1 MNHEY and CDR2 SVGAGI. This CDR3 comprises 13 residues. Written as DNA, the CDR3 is TGTGCCACCCGCCGCAGGGAATCCTACGAGCAGTACTTC. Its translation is CATRRRESYEQYF.

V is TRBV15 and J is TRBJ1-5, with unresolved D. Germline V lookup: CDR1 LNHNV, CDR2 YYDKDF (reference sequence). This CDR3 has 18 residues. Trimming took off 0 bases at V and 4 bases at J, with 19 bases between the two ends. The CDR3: CATSRDQSPGRGNQPQHF. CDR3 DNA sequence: TGTGCCACCAGCAGAGATCAATCCCCGGGGAGAGGGAATCAGCCCCAGCATTTT.

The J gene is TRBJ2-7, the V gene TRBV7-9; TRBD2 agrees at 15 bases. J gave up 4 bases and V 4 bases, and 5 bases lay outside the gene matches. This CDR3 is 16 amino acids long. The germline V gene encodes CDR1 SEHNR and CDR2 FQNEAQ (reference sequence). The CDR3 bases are TGTGCCAGCAGCTCCGGGACTAGCGGGGGGCGATACGAGCAGTACTTC. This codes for CASSSGTSGGRYEQYF.

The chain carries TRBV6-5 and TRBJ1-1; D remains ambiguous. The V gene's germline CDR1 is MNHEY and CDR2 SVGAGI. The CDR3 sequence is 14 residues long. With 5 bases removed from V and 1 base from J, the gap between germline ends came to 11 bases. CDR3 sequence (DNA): TGTGCCAGCAGTGACGGACGCTGGAACACTGAAGCTTTCTTT. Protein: CASSDGRWNTEAFF.

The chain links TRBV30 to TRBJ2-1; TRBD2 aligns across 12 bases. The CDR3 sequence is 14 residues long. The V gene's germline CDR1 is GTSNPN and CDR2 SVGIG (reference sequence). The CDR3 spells CARTSGASYNEQFF. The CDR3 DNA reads TGTGCGAGGACTAGCGGGGCGTCCTACAATGAGCAGTTCTTC.

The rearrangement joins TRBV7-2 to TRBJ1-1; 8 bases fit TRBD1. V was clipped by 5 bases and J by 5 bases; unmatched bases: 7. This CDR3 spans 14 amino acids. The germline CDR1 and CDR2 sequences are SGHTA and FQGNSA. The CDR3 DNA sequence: TGTGCCAGCAGCCGCGAGAGGACAGGGACTGAAGCTTTCTTT. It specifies CASSRERTGTEAFF.

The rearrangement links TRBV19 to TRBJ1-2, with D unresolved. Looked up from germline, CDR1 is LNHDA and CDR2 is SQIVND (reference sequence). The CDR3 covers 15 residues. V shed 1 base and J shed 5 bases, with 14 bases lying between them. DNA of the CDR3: TGTGCCAGTAGTATAGGGAGGGATCCTTCTTATGGCTACACCTTC. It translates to CASSIGRDPSYGYTF.

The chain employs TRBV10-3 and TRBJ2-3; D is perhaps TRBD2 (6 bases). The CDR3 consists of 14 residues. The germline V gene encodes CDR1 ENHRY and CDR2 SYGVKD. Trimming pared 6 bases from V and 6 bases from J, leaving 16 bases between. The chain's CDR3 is CAIRTSGNSDTQYF. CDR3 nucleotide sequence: TGTGCCATCAGGACTAGTGGGAATTCGGATACGCAGTATTTT.

The CDR3 nucleotides are TGTGCCAGCAGCTCGGGACAGAACGGGATCGAGCAGTACTTC. Protein product: CASSSGQNGIEQYF. This chain uses TRBV6-5 with TRBJ2-7; the match to TRBD1 covers 7 bases. Germline CDR1 is MNHEY and CDR2 is SVGAGI. There are 14 residues in the CDR3. Trimming took 6 bases from V and 6 from J; bases not matched to a gene: 11.

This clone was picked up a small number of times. CDR3 residues: CASRVTLQNTIYF. DNA for the CDR3: TGTGCCAGCAGGGTTACTCTGCAGAACACCATATATTTT. The chain carries TRBV6-1 and TRBJ1-3, with D unresolved. V was cut by 6 bases and J by 7 bases, with 13 bases left in between. In germline, CDR1 is MNHNS, CDR2 SASEGT. CDR3 length: 13 residues.

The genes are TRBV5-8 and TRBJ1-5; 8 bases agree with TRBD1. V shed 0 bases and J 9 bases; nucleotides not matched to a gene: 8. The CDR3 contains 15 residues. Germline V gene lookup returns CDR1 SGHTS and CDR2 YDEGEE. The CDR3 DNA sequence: TGTGCCAGCAGCTTGGGCAGGGGGCTCCTGTGGCCCCAGCATTTT. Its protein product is CASSLGRGLLWPQHF. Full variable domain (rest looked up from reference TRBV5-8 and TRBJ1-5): EAGVTQSPTHLIKTRGQQATLRCSPISGHTSVYWYQQALGLGLQFLLWYDEGEERNRGNFPPRFSGRQFPNYSSELNVNALELEDSALYLCASSLGRGLLWPQHFGDGTRLSIL.

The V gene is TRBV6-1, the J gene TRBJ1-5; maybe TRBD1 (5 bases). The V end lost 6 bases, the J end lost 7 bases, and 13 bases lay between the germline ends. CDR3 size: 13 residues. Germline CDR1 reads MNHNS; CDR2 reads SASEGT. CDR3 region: CASSPGGAQPQHF. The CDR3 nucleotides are TGTGCCAGCAGCCCCGGTGGGGCGCAGCCCCAGCATTTT.

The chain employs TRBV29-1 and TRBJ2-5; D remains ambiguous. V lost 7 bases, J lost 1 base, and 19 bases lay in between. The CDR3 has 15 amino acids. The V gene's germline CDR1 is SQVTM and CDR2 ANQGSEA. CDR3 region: CSGNGQAGLQETQYF. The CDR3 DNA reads TGCAGCGGAAACGGGCAGGCAGGCCTCCAAGAGACCCAGTACTTC.

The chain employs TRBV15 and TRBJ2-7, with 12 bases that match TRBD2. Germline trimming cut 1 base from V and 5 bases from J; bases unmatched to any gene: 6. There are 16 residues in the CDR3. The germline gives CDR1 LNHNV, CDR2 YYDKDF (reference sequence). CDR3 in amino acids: CATSRGTSGEPDEQYF. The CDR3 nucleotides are TGTGCCACCAGCAGAGGGACTAGCGGGGAACCGGACGAGCAGTACTTC.

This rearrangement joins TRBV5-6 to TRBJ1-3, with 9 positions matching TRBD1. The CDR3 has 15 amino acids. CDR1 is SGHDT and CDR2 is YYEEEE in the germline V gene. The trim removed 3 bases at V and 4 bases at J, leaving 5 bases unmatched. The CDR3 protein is CASSSPGQGGNTIYF. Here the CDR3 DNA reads TGTGCCAGCAGCTCCCCGGGACAGGGAGGAAACACCATATATTTT.

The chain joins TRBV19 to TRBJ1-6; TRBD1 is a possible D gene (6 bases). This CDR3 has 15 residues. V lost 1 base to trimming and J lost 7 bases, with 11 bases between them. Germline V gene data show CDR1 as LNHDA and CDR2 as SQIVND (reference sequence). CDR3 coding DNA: TGTGCCAGTAGTATAGTAGGGACACAGAATTCACCCCTCCACTTT. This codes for CASSIVGTQNSPLHF.

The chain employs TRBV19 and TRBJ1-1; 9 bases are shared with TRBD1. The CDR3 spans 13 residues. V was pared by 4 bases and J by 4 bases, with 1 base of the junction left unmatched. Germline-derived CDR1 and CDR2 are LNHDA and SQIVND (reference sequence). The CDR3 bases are TGTGCCAGTAGTAACAGGGGGCTCACTGAAGCTTTCTTT. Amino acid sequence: CASSNRGLTEAFF.

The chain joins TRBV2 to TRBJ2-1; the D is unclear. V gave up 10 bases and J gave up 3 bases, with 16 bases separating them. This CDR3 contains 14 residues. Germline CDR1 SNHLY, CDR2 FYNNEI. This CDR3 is CATPGDGVYNEQFF. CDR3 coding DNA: TGTGCCACCCCTGGGGATGGGGTCTACAATGAGCAGTTCTTC.

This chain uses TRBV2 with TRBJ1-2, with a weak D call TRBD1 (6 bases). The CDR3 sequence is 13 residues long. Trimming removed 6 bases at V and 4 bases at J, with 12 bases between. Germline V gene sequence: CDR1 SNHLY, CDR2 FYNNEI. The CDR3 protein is CASRPQGTYGYTF. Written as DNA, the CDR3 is TGTGCCAGCAGGCCTCAGGGGACCTATGGCTACACCTTC.

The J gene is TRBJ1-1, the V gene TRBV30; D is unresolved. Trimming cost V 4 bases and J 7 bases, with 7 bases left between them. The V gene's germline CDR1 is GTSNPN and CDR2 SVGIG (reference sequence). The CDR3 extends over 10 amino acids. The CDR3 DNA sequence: TGTGCCTGGAAGGCAGTTGAAGCTTTCTTT. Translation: CAWKAVEAFF. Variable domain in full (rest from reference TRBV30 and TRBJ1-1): SQTIHQWPATLVQPVGSPLSLECTVEGTSNPNLYWYRQAAGRGLQLLFYSVGIGQISSEVPQNLSASRPQDRQFILSSKKLLLSDSGFYLCAWKAVEAFFGQGTRLTVV.

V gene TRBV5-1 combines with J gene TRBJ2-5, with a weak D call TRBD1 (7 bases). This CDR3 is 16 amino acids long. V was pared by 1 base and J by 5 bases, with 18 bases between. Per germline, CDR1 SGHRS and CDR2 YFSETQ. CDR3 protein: CASSLQSGGGRETQYF. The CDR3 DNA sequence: TGCGCCAGCAGCTTGCAGAGCGGAGGGGGCCGGGAGACCCAGTACTTC.

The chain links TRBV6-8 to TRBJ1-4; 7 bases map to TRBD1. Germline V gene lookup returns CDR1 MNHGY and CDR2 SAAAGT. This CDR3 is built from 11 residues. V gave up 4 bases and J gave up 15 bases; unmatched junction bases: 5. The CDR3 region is CASSLEGQLFF. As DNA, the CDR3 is TGTGCCAGCAGTTTGGAGGGACAGTTGTTTTTT.

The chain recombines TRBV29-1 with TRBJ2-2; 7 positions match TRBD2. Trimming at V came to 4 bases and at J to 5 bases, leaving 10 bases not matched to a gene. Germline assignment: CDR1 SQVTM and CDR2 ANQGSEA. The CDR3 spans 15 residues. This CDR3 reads CSVAPGLMVTGELFF. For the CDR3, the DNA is TGCAGCGTTGCCCCGGGACTAATGGTAACCGGGGAGCTGTTTTTT.

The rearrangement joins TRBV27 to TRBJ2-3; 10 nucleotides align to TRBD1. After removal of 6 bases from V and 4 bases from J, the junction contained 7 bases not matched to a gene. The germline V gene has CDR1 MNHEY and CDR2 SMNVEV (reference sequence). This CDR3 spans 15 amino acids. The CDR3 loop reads CASRPGQGFPDTQYF. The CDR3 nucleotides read TGTGCCAGCAGACCGGGACAGGGGTTCCCAGATACGCAGTATTTT.

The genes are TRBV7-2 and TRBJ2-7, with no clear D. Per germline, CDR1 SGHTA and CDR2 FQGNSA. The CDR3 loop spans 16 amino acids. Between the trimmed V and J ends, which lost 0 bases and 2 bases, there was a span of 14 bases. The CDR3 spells CASSLALGPAAYEQYF. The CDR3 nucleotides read TGTGCCAGCAGCTTAGCGCTAGGCCCGGCAGCCTACGAGCAGTACTTC. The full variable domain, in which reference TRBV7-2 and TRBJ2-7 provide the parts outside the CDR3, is GAGVSQSPSNKVTEKGKDVELRCDPISGHTALYWYRQSLGQGLEFLIYFQGNSAPDKSGLPSDRFSAERTGGSVSTLTIQRTQQEDSAVYLCASSLALGPAAYEQYFGPGTRLTVT.

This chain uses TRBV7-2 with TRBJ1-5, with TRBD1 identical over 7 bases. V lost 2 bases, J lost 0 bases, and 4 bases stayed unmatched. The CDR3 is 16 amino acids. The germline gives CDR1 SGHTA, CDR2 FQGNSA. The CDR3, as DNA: TGTGCCAGCAGCTTATCAGGGGGAGATAGCAATCAGCCCCAGCATTTT. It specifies CASSLSGGDSNQPQHF.

In DNA form, the CDR3 reads TGTGCCAGCAGAAGAGGGGCGACCTCGGCTACCACCTACGAGCAGTACTTC. Its translation: CASRRGATSATTYEQYF. The rearrangement links TRBV2 to TRBJ2-7; D tentatively reads TRBD1 or TRBD2 (5 bases each). The CDR3 is made up of 17 amino acids. V lost 6 bases to trimming and J lost 2 bases, with 23 bases between them. Germline CDR1 is SNHLY and CDR2 is FYNNEI.